This T cell receptor (beta chain) is from a study of T cell responses to AZD1222 COVID-19 vaccine. Points from the study as a whole: Donors were chiefly white British, with a greater number of females, and clonal diversity was perhaps underestimated.

Comments on this clone: Its antigen is currently unknown.

Generated by immunoSEQ multiplex PCR, the TCRdb table keeps only in-frame clones and is missing some. The table includes under 150,000 clones, 85% to 95% detected once. V lost 4 bases and J lost 7; bases outside the gene matches: 10. Germline lookup yields CDR1 SGHNT and CDR2 YYREEE (reference sequence). This CDR3 is built from 15 residues. The sequencing used peripheral blood, collected on day 0 of AZD1222 vaccination. The rearrangement uses TRBV5-4 and TRBJ1-4, with 7 bases fitting TRBD1. The TCR comes from an adult in good health. The CDR3 reads CASSLLTGNFEKLFF. The CDR3 region has the DNA TGTGCCAGCAGCCTCTTGACAGGGAATTTTGAAAAACTGTTTTTT.